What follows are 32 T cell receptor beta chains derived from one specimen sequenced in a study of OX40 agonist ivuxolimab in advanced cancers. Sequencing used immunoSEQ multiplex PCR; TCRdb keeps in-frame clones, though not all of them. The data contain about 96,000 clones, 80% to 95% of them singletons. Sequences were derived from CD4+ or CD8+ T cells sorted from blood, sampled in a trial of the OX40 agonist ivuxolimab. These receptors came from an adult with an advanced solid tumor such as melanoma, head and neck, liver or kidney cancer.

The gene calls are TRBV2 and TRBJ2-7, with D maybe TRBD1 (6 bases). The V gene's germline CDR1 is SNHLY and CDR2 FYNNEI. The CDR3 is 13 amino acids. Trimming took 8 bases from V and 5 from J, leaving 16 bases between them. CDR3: CASGNRRGHEQYF. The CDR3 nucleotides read TGTGCCAGCGGGAACCGCAGGGGCCACGAGCAGTACTTC.

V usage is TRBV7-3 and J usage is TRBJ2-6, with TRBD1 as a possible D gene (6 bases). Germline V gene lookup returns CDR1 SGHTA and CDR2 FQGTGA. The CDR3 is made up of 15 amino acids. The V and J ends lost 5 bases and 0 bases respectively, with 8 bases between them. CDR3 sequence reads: CASSTGLSGANVLTF. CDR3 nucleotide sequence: TGTGCCAGCAGCACAGGGCTCTCTGGGGCCAACGTCCTGACTTTC.

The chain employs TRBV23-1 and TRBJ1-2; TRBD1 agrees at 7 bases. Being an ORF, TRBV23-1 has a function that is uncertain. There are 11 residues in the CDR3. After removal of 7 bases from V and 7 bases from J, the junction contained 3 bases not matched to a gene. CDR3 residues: CASIHRGGYTF. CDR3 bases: TGCGCCAGCATCCACAGGGGTGGCTACACCTTC.

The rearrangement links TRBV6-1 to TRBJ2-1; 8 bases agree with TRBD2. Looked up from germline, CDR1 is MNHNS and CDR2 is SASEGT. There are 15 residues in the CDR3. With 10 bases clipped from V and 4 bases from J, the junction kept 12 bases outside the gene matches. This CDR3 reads CATERDLAGYNEQFF. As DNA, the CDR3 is TGTGCCACCGAACGGGATCTAGCGGGTTACAATGAGCAGTTCTTC.

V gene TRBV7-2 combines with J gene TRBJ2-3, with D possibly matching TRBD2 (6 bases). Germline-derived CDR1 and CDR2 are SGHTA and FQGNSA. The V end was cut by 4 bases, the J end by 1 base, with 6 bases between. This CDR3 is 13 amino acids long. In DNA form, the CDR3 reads TGTGCCAGCAGCTGGGGGGGCACAGATACGCAGTATTTT. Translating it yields CASSWGGTDTQYF.

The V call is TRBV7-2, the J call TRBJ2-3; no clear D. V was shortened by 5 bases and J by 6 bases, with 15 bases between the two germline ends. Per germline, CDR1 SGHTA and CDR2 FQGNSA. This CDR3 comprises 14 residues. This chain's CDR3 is CASSPNGIRDTQYF. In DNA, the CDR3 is TGTGCCAGCAGCCCTAATGGGATCCGGGATACGCAGTATTTT.

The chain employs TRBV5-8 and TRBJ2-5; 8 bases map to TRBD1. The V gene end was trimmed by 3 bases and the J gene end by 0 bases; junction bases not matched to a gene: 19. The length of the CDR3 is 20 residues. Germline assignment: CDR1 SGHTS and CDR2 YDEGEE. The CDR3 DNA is TGTGCCAGCAGCTGGTACTCAGGGGGCGAAGCACCAAAATACCAAGAGACCCAGTACTTC. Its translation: CASSWYSGGEAPKYQETQYF.

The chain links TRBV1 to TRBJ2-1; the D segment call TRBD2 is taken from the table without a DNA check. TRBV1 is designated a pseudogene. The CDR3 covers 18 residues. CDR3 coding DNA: TGCACCAGCAGCCAAGATCGGCTAGCTTCCGCCTCCTACAATGAGCAGTTCTTC. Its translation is CTSSQDRLASASYNEQFF.

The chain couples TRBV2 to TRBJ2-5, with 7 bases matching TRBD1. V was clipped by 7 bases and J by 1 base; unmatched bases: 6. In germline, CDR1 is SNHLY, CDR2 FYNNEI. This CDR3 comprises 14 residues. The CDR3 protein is CASTPRDSQETQYF. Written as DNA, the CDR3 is TGTGCCAGCACCCCCCGGGACAGCCAAGAGACCCAGTACTTC.

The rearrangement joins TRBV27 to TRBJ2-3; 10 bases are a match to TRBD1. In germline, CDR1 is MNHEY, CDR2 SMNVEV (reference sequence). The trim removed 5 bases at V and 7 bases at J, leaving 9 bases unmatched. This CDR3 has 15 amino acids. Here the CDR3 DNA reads TGTGCCAGCAGTCTGCGGACAGGGGGACGTTATACGCAGTATTTT. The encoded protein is CASSLRTGGRYTQYF.

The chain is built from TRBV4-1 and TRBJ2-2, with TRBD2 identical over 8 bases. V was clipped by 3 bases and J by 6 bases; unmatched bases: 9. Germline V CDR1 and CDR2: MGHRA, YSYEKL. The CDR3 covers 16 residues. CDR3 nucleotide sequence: TGCGCCAGCAGCCACGTACGGGAGGGACGGCCCGGGGAGCTGTTTTTT. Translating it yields CASSHVREGRPGELFF.

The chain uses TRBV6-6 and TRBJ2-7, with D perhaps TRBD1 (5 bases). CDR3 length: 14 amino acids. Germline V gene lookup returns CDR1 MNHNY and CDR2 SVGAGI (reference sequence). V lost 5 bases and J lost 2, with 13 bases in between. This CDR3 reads CASSPWTFPYEQYF. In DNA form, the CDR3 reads TGTGCCAGCAGTCCTTGGACATTTCCCTACGAGCAGTACTTC.

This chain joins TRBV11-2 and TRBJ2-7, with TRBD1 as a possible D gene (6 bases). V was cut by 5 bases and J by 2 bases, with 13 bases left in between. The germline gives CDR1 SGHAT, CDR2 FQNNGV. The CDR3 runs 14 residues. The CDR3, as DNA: TGTGCCAGCAGCAATCTCAGGGGAGCCTACGAGCAGTACTTC. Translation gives CASSNLRGAYEQYF. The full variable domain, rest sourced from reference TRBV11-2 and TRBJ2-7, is EAGVAQSPRYKIIEKRQSVAFWCNPISGHATLYWYQQILGQGPKLLIQFQNNGVVDDSQLPKDRFSAERLKGVDSTLKIQPAKLEDSAVYLCASSNLRGAYEQYFGPGTRLTVT.

CDR3 sequence reads: CASSPPVGQGTSLNSYEQYF. As DNA, the CDR3 is TGTGCCAGCTCACCACCGGTGGGACAGGGTACCTCCCTGAATTCCTACGAGCAGTACTTC. J is TRBJ2-7 and V is TRBV18; TRBD1 aligns across 9 bases. CDR3 length equals 20 residues. V was pared by 0 bases and J by 1 base, with 16 bases of the junction left unmatched. The germline CDR1 and CDR2 sequences are KGHSH and LQKENI.

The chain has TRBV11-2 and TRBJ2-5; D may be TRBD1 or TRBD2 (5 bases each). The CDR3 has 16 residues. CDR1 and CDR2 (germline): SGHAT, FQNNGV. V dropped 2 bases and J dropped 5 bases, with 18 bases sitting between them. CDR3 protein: CASSLLPRDDLETQYF. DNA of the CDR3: TGTGCCAGCAGCTTATTACCGAGGGACGACTTGGAGACCCAGTACTTC.

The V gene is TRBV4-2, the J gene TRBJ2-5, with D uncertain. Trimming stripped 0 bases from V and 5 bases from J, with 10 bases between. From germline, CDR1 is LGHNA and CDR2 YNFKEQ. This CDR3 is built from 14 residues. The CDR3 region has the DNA TGTGCCAGCAGCCAAGATCGCTGGTGGGAGACCCAGTACTTC. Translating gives CASSQDRWWETQYF.

For the CDR3, the DNA is TGTGCCAGCAGCTTCGGTGGGAGTAATAGCAATGAGCAGTTCTTC. Translation: CASSFGGSNSNEQFF. The chain has TRBV5-8 and TRBJ2-1; TRBD2 might be the D (5 bases). V was clipped by 2 bases and J by 6 bases, with 15 bases between them. CDR3 length equals 15 residues. Germline values: CDR1 SGHTS, CDR2 YDEGEE.

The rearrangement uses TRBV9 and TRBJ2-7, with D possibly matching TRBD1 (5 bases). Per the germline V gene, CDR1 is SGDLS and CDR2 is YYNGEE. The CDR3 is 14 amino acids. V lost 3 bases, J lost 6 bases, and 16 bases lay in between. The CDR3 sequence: CASSEASRVGEQYF. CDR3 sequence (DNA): TGTGCCAGCAGCGAGGCGTCCAGGGTCGGCGAGCAGTACTTC.

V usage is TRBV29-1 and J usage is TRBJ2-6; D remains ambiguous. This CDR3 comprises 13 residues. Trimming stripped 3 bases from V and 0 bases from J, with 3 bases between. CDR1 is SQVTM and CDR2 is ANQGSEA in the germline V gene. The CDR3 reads CSVDNSGANVLTF. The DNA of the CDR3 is TGCAGCGTTGATAACTCTGGGGCCAACGTCCTGACTTTC. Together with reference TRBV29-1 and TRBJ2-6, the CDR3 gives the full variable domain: SAVISQKPSRDICQRGTSLTIQCQVDSQVTMMFWYRQQPGQSLTLIATANQGSEATYESGFVIDKFPISRPNLTFSTLTVSNMSPEDSSIYLCSVDNSGANVLTFGAGSRLTVL.

The CDR3 loop is CASSQGAVSGANVLTF. The CDR3 DNA reads as TGTGCCAGTAGTCAGGGGGCCGTCTCTGGGGCCAACGTCCTGACTTTC. V usage is TRBV19 and J usage is TRBJ2-6, with 8 bases aligning to TRBD1. The CDR3 is made up of 16 amino acids. Trimming at V came to 5 bases and at J to 0 bases, leaving 3 bases not matched to a gene. CDR1 is LNHDA and CDR2 is SQIVND in the germline V gene (reference sequence).

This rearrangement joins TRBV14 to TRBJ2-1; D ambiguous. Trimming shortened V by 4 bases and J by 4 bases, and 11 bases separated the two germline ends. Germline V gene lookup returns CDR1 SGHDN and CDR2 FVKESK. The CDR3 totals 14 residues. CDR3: CASSPPGRYNEQFF. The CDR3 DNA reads TGTGCCAGCAGCCCCCCAGGCCGATACAATGAGCAGTTCTTC. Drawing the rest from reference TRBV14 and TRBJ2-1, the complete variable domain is EAGVTQFPSHSVIEKGQTVTLRCDPISGHDNLYWYRRVMGKEIKFLLHFVKESKQDESGMPNNRFLAERTGGTYSTLKVQPAELEDSGVYFCASSPPGRYNEQFFGPGTRLTVL.

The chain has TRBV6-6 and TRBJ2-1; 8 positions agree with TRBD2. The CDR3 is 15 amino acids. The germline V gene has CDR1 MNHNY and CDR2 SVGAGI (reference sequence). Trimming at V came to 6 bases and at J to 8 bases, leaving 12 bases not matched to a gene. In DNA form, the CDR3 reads TGTGCCAGCAGGGGGGCTAGCGGGTTGTTCGATGAGCAGTTCTTC. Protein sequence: CASRGASGLFDEQFF.

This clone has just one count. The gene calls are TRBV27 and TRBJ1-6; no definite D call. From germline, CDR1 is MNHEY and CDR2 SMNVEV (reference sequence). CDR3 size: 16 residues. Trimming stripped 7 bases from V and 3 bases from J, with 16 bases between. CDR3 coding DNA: TGTGCCAGCAAACCTGCAGGCCAGATCTATAATTCACCCCTCCACTTT. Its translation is CASKPAGQIYNSPLHF.

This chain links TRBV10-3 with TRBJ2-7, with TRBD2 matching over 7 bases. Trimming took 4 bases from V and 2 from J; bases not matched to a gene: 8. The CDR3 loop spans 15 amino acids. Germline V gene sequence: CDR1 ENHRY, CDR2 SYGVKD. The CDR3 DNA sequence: TGTGCCATCAGTGGCACCGTTGGACTAGCCTACGAGCAGTACTTC. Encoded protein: CAISGTVGLAYEQYF.

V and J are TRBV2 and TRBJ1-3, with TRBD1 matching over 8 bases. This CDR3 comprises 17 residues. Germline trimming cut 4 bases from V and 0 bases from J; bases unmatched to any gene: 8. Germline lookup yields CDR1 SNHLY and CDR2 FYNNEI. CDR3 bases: TGTGCCAGCAGTGGTGGGACAGGAGAAACCTCTGGAAACACCATATATTTT. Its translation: CASSGGTGETSGNTIYF.

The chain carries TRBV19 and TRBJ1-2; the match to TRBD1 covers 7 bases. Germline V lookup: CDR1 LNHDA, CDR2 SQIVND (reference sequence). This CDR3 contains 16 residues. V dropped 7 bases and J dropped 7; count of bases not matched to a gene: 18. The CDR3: CASTTRGQHDILGYTF. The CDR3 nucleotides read TGTGCCAGTACCACCCGGGGACAGCATGACATCCTTGGCTACACCTTC.

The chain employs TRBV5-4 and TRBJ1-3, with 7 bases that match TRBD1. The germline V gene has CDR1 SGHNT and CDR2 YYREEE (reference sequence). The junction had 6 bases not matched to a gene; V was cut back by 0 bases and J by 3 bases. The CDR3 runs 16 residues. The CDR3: CASSLAGGGLGNTIYF. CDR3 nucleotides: TGTGCCAGCAGCTTGGCGGGAGGGGGCCTTGGAAACACCATATATTTT.

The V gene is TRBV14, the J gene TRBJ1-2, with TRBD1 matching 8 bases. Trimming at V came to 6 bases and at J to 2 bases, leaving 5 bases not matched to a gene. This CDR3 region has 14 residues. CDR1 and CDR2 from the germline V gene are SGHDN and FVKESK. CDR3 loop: CASRRTGSNYGYTF. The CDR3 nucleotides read TGTGCCAGCAGACGGACAGGGTCCAACTATGGCTACACCTTC.

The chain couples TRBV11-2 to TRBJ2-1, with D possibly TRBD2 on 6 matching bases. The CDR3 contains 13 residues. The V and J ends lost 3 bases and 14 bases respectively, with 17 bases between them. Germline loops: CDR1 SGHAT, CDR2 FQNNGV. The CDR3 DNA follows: TGTGCCAGCAGCTTGCTTGGTGTCGGACTAAAGTTCTTC. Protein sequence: CASSLLGVGLKFF.

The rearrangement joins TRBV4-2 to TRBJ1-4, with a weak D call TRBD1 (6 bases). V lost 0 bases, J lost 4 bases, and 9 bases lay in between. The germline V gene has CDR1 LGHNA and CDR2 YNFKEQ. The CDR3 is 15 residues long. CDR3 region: CASSQDRGDNEKLFF. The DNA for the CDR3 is TGTGCCAGCAGCCAAGACAGGGGCGATAATGAAAAACTGTTTTTT.

This CDR3 reads CASSPPCPGPLWFTGELFF. The CDR3 DNA sequence: TGTGCCAGCAGCCCCCCGTGCCCGGGCCCACTTTGGTTCACCGGGGAGCTGTTTTTT. The chain combines TRBV21-1 with TRBJ2-2. TRBV21-1 is recorded as a pseudogene. This CDR3 has 19 residues.

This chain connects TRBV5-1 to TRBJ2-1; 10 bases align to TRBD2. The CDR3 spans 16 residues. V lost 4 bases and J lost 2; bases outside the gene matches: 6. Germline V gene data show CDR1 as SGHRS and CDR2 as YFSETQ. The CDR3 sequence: CASSPLAGITYNEQFF. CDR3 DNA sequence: TGCGCCAGCAGCCCACTAGCGGGAATTACCTACAATGAGCAGTTCTTC.